This T cell receptor beta chain is drawn from a study of cytomegalovirus exposure and HLA in healthy donors. Study-wide results and limits: Both high specificity and high sensitivity reportedly marked the classifier's diagnosis of cytomegalovirus status.

In the PCR, 60 Vbeta and 13 Jbeta primers were used. The assay was immunoSEQ multiplex PCR, and TCRdb's table has in-frame clones only and misses some. The sample has around 140,000 clones, 79% seen once. Germline CDR1 reads WNHNN; CDR2 reads SYGVQD (reference sequence). The ends were cut back, 4 bases at V and 0 bases at J, with 14 bases in the middle. The CDR3 runs to 16 residues. As concerns this clone: Antigen: not known.

The TCR originated in a male donor in good health and CMV-seronegative. The sample taken for sequencing was PBMCs. The gene calls are TRBV10-1 and TRBJ2-3; a possible D gene is TRBD2 (5 bases). Written as DNA, the CDR3 is TGCGCCAGCAGTGGTGGAGTTCCGGGAAGCACAGATACGCAGTATTTT. Translation gives CASSGGVPGSTDTQYF.